Included here is one T cell receptor (beta chain) sequence, with context. Its antigen is unidentified. The record originates from a study of cytomegalovirus exposure and HLA in healthy donors. Study-level results: Immune exposure was documented only through CMV serostatus. Common viral pathogens seemed to be connected with several of the most significant clusters, according to a later analysis. Later genetic work tied a missense DCLRE1C variant to beta-chain V and J trimming.

J lost 5 bases, V lost 0 bases, and 2 bases had no gene match. This CDR3 has 14 amino acids. The germline CDR1 and CDR2 sequences are KGHSH and LQKENI. The study ran its PCR with 60 Vbeta and 13 Jbeta primers. The protocol was immunoSEQ multiplex PCR, while the TCRdb copy is restricted to in-frame clones and leaves out a portion. This sample carries about 160,000 clones, 65% to 70% of them seen once, and the ten largest clones take approximately 4.5%. The TCR originated in a woman aged 18-29 years in good health and CMV-seropositive. The sequenced sample was PBMCs. The chain couples TRBV18 to TRBJ2-5, with 8 nucleotides matching TRBD2. Written as DNA, the CDR3 is TGTGCCAGCTCACCACCAGCGGGGGTTGAGACCCAGTACTTC. It is translated as CASSPPAGVETQYF.